Each of the 20 T cell receptor beta chains below was sequenced from the same sample in a study of T-cell memory formation after mild COVID-19. TCRdb recomputed calls from the 5' RACE reads with MiXCR, one row per CDR3 protein. This sample carries 450,000 to 650,000 distinct CDR3 sequences, roughly 18% of them seen once, and the ten largest clones take about 12%. The sequencing input was PBMCs or a T cell subset sorted from them (not recorded which). These receptors were taken from an adult woman who had mild COVID-19 (a few samples of this study predate the infection). Cell type and time point are not known.

The chain links TRBV9 to TRBJ2-7; D is possibly TRBD2 (7 bases). The CDR3 extends over 15 amino acids. Germline V gene lookup returns CDR1 SGDLS and CDR2 YYNGEE. The V end was cut by 0 bases, the J end by 2 bases, with 12 bases between. The CDR3 protein is CASSVGGGPTYEQYF. In DNA, the CDR3 is TGTGCCAGCAGCGTAGGGGGGGGGCCGACCTACGAGCAGTACTTC.

The gene calls are TRBV6-1 and TRBJ2-5; unclear D gene. The CDR3 sequence is 15 residues long. V was clipped by 3 bases and J by 7 bases, with 18 bases between them. Germline assignment: CDR1 MNHNS and CDR2 SASEGT. The CDR3, as DNA: TGTGCCAGCAGTGACGCGTCGGGCGACGTAGGGACCCAGTACTTC. Its translation is CASSDASGDVGTQYF.

This clonotype was seen only a few times. This sequence joins TRBV10-3 and TRBJ2-5; 8 bases match TRBD1. J was trimmed by 0 bases and V by 10 bases; bases with no gene match: 10. There are 15 residues in the CDR3. In germline, CDR1 is ENHRY, CDR2 SYGVKD. The CDR3 bases are TGTGCCAGTCCTCCGGACAGGGAGAACCAAGAGACCCAGTACTTC. The encoded protein is CASPPDRENQETQYF.

A single count supports this clonotype. This chain uses TRBV6-2 or TRBV6-3 with TRBJ1-5; 10 bases are shared with TRBD1. The CDR3 runs 17 residues. Trimming cost V 5 bases and J 0 bases; bases outside gene matches: 7. Looked up from germline, CDR1 is MNHEY and CDR2 is SVGEGT. CDR3 region: CASSPGTGVVSNQPQHF. Here the CDR3 DNA reads TGTGCCAGCAGTCCTGGGACAGGGGTCGTTAGCAATCAGCCCCAGCATTTT.

The chain is built from TRBV5-1 and TRBJ1-3, with D tentatively TRBD1 (5 bases). V lost 4 bases to trimming and J lost 0 bases, with 14 bases between them. CDR1 is SGHRS, CDR2 YFSETQ, per germline. This CDR3 spans 16 amino acids. CDR3 sequence reads: CASSLRDPSSGNTIYF. CDR3 sequence (DNA): TGCGCCAGCAGCCTCCGGGACCCTAGCTCTGGAAACACCATATATTTT.

The rearrangement links TRBV19 to TRBJ1-1; no definite D call. Germline CDR1 LNHDA, CDR2 SQIVND (reference sequence). Deletions cut 8 bases from V and 0 bases from J, with 10 bases between. The CDR3 is 13 residues long. CDR3 in amino acids: CASGKGMNTEAFF. Written as DNA, the CDR3 is TGTGCCAGTGGCAAGGGAATGAACACTGAAGCTTTCTTT. The full variable domain, with the rest looked up from reference TRBV19 and TRBJ1-1, is DGGITQSPKYLFRKEGQNVTLSCEQNLNHDAMYWYRQDPGQGLRLIYYSQIVNDFQKGDIAEGYSVSREKKESFPLTVTSAQKNPTAFYLCASGKGMNTEAFFGQGTRLTVV.

This rearrangement joins TRBV5-1 to TRBJ2-2; D perhaps matches TRBD1 (6 bases). This CDR3 has 15 amino acids. Trimming took off 1 base at V and 2 bases at J, with 9 bases between the two ends. Looked up from germline, CDR1 is SGHRS and CDR2 is YFSETQ. CDR3 DNA sequence: TGCGCCAGCAGCTTGCTACAGGGTAACACCGGGGAGCTGTTTTTT. Residues: CASSLLQGNTGELFF.

This clonotype appeared a few times. The rearrangement links TRBV18 to TRBJ1-1; D remains unclear. V lost 3 bases to trimming and J lost 10 bases, with 15 bases between them. Germline V CDR1 and CDR2: KGHSH, LQKENI. CDR3 length equals 13 residues. The CDR3 region is CASSPPAQEVAFF. CDR3 nucleotide sequence: TGTGCCAGCTCACCGCCAGCCCAGGAGGTAGCTTTCTTT.

The chain employs TRBV30 and TRBJ2-1; D unresolved. Trimming took off 1 base at V and 3 bases at J, with 16 bases between the two ends. Germline V gene sequence: CDR1 GTSNPN, CDR2 SVGIG (reference sequence). The CDR3 totals 16 residues. The CDR3, as DNA: TGTGCCTGGAGTGCAGATCTAGTTCTACGCTACAATGAGCAGTTCTTC. It codes for CAWSADLVLRYNEQFF.

The chain joins TRBV2 to TRBJ2-1, with 10 bases fitting TRBD2. Trimming took 9 bases from V and 5 from J; bases not matched to a gene: 7. This CDR3 contains 14 residues. Germline V gene lookup returns CDR1 SNHLY and CDR2 FYNNEI. The CDR3 here is CASSLLAGNNEQFF. Written as DNA, the CDR3 is TGTGCCAGTTCACTACTAGCGGGGAACAATGAGCAGTTCTTC. Full variable domain (missing parts from reference TRBV2 and TRBJ2-1): EPEVTQTPSHQVTQMGQEVILRCVPISNHLYFYWYRQILGQKVEFLVSFYNNEISEKSEIFDDQFSVERPDGSNFTLKIRSTKLEDSAMYFCASSLLAGNNEQFFGPGTRLTVL.

This chain connects TRBV29-1 to TRBJ2-5, with D perhaps being TRBD1 or TRBD2 (5 bases each). Trimming took 1 base from V and 4 from J, leaving 10 bases between them. Germline CDR1 SQVTM, CDR2 ANQGSEA. The CDR3 runs 13 residues. CDR3 residues: CSVEGGISETQYF. CDR3 nucleotide sequence: TGCAGCGTTGAAGGGGGGATCTCAGAGACCCAGTACTTC.

This clonotype has just a few counts. The chain employs TRBV4-2 and TRBJ2-7; D call uncertain. The CDR3 loop spans 14 amino acids. Germline V gene lookup returns CDR1 LGHNA and CDR2 YNFKEQ. Trimming pared 0 bases from V and 1 base from J, leaving 7 bases between. For the CDR3, the DNA is TGTGCCAGCAGCCAAGAATTGTGGTCCTACGAGCAGTACTTC. This translates into CASSQELWSYEQYF.

This CDR3 reads CASSPNRGQLASPLHF. In nucleotides, the CDR3 is TGTGCCAGCAGTCCGAACAGGGGCCAATTAGCTTCACCCCTCCACTTT. The rearrangement joins TRBV12-3 or TRBV12-4 to TRBJ1-6; 7 bases align to TRBD1. After removal of 5 bases from V and 9 bases from J, the junction contained 13 bases not matched to a gene. The CDR3 consists of 16 residues.

This clonotype was seen ten or more times. The chain employs TRBV6-5 and TRBJ1-1, with a possible D match to TRBD1 (5 bases). Germline CDR1 is MNHEY and CDR2 is SVGAGI. There are 14 residues in the CDR3. Trimming left V 0 bases short and J 5 bases short, with 10 bases between. DNA for the CDR3: TGTGCCAGCAGTTACTCGGGGGGGAAGACTGAAGCTTTCTTT. This gives the protein CASSYSGGKTEAFF.

The V call is TRBV15, the J call TRBJ1-2; D is undetermined. CDR3 length equals 14 residues. V lost 0 bases and J lost 2, with 7 bases in between. Per germline, CDR1 LNHNV and CDR2 YYDKDF (reference sequence). This chain's CDR3 is CATSRDRSNYGYTF. CDR3 nucleotide sequence: TGTGCCACCAGCAGAGATCGGTCGAACTATGGCTACACCTTC.

This chain connects TRBV29-1 to TRBJ2-1; D not resolved. The CDR3 totals 11 residues. Trimming removed 6 bases from V and 10 bases from J, with 13 bases in between. Germline V CDR1 and CDR2: SQVTM, ANQGSEA. The CDR3 nucleotides are TGCAGCGTCGCCTCTCCCCAGGAGCAGTTCTTC. As protein: CSVASPQEQFF.

This clonotype was recorded a few times. The genes are TRBV18 and TRBJ2-1; 15 nucleotides match TRBD2. V was pared by 0 bases and J by 8 bases, with 8 bases of the junction left unmatched. The CDR3 covers 18 residues. Germline V gene lookup returns CDR1 KGHSH and CDR2 LQKENI. This CDR3 reads CASSPPGLAGGWSHEQFF. In DNA form, the CDR3 reads TGTGCCAGCTCACCACCGGGACTAGCGGGGGGATGGTCCCATGAGCAGTTCTTC. The whole variable domain, remainder taken from reference TRBV18 and TRBJ2-1, is NAGVMQNPRHLVRRRGQEARLRCSPMKGHSHVYWYRQLPEEGLKFMVYLQKENIIDESGMPKERFSAEFPKEGPSILRIQQVVRGDSAAYFCASSPPGLAGGWSHEQFFGPGTRLTVL.

This clonotype has more than one count but fewer than ten. The rearrangement uses TRBV25-1 and TRBJ2-1, with D perhaps matching TRBD1 (6 bases). V lost 5 bases, J lost 6 bases, and 17 bases lay in between. Germline CDR1 and CDR2: MGHDK and SYGVNS. The CDR3 covers 15 residues. CDR3 DNA sequence: TGTGCCAGCAGTTTATTACAGGGTAGGATCAATGAGCAGTTCTTC. It yields the protein CASSLLQGRINEQFF.

V gene TRBV7-3 combines with J gene TRBJ2-1; TRBD2 matches at 8 bases. V was pared by 6 bases and J by 13 bases, with 8 bases of the junction left unmatched. The CDR3 loop spans 12 amino acids. Germline CDR1 reads SGHTA; CDR2 reads FQGTGA. CDR3 protein: CASSAAGGIQFF. In nucleotides, the CDR3 is TGTGCCAGCAGTGCTGCGGGGGGAATACAGTTCTTC. Looking up the rest from reference TRBV7-3 and TRBJ2-1 gives the full variable domain: GAGVSQTPSNKVTEKGKYVELRCDPISGHTALYWYRQSLGQGPEFLIYFQGTGAADDSGLPNDRFFAVRPEGSVSTLKIQRTERGDSAVYLCASSAAGGIQFFGPGTRLTVL.

The chain is built from TRBV11-2 and TRBJ2-1, with D maybe TRBD2 (6 bases). The CDR3 sequence is 16 residues long. The germline gives CDR1 SGHAT, CDR2 FQNNGV. V lost 1 base to trimming and J lost 0 bases, with 10 bases between them. The CDR3 bases are TGTGCCAGCAGCTTAGTCGGGGGAGTCTCCTACAATGAGCAGTTCTTC. This encodes CASSLVGGVSYNEQFF.